The present T cell receptor beta chain was sequenced within a study of cytomegalovirus exposure and HLA in healthy donors. Sequenced by immunoSEQ multiplex PCR; TCRdb stores in-frame clones only, minus some. Among 150,000 to 200,000 clones listed, 84% were seen once. In its sample, this clone was seen a few times. V gave up 5 bases and J gave up 5 bases; unmatched junction bases: 2. CDR1 and CDR2 from the germline V gene are MNHEY and SVGAGI. The CDR3 loop spans 13 amino acids. The receptor comes from a man between 18 and 29 years old in good health and CMV-seropositive. Source material: PBMCs. V and J are TRBV6-5 and TRBJ1-5, with 8 bases aligning to TRBD1. The CDR3 DNA reads as TGTGCCAGCAGTCAGGGGGCCGATCAGCCCCAGCATTTT. This encodes CASSQGADQPQHF.